Presented here are 9 T cell receptor beta chains from one specimen sequenced in a study of blood T cell repertoires in COVID-19. Data came from immunoSEQ multiplex PCR; TCRdb stores just in-frame clones and leaves some out. This table has a few hundred thousand clones, around 88% appearing once. The sample comprised peripheral blood. The receptors were sampled from a woman between 50 and 59 years old with acute or convalescent COVID-19.

The chain links TRBV20-1 to TRBJ1-5; 8 bases map to TRBD1. Germline lookup yields CDR1 DFQATT and CDR2 SNEGSKA (reference sequence). Trimming cost V 3 bases and J 7 bases; bases outside gene matches: 11. This CDR3 comprises 15 residues. CDR3 nucleotides: TGCAGTGCTAGTGCGTCGACAGGGGCGGACCAGCCCCAGCATTTT. Translating it yields CSASASTGADQPQHF.

V and J are TRBV25-1 and TRBJ1-6; TRBD1 matches at 7 bases. J lost 10 bases, V lost 5 bases, and 11 bases had no gene match. Germline lookup yields CDR1 MGHDK and CDR2 SYGVNS. This CDR3 has 15 amino acids. The CDR3 DNA sequence: TGTGCCAGCAGTTGGTTGGGTCCAGGGGGATCACCCCTCCACTTT. Amino acid sequence: CASSWLGPGGSPLHF.

V usage is TRBV19 and J usage is TRBJ1-1, with 7 positions matching TRBD1. The length of the CDR3 is 14 residues. Germline V gives CDR1 LNHDA, CDR2 SQIVND (reference sequence). With V trimmed by 6 bases and J by 1 base, 5 bases remained unmatched. The chain's CDR3 is CASSSGGTNTEAFF. DNA of the CDR3: TGTGCCAGTAGCTCAGGGGGAACGAACACTGAAGCTTTCTTT.

The chain carries TRBV4-1 and TRBJ1-6; 9 positions agree with TRBD1. The germline gives CDR1 MGHRA, CDR2 YSYEKL. V shed 4 bases, J shed 10 bases, and the junction held 8 bases outside the gene matches. This CDR3 is 15 amino acids long. CDR3 amino acids: CASSRPDRGKSPLHF. CDR3 nucleotide sequence: TGCGCCAGCAGCCGGCCGGACAGGGGAAAATCACCCCTCCACTTT.

The chain has TRBV28 and TRBJ2-3; TRBD1 aligns across 9 bases. This CDR3 is 14 amino acids long. Germline CDR1 reads MDHEN; CDR2 reads SYDVKM. With V trimmed by 6 bases and J by 3 bases, 4 bases remained unmatched. CDR3 coding DNA: TGTGCCAGCAGCGAGACAGGGGGGACAGATACGCAGTATTTT. Residues: CASSETGGTDTQYF.

The gene calls are TRBV2 and TRBJ2-7; D is perhaps TRBD1 (6 bases). Germline V gene sequence: CDR1 SNHLY, CDR2 FYNNEI. This CDR3 comprises 14 residues. Trimming left V 4 bases short and J 2 bases short, with 12 bases between. In nucleotides, the CDR3 is TGTGCCAGCAGTGGGGGTACAGGGCCCTACGAGCAGTACTTC. This sequence encodes CASSGGTGPYEQYF.

The chain links TRBV4-3 to TRBJ1-5, with unresolved D. Germline loops: CDR1 LGHNA, CDR2 YSLEER. The CDR3 covers 14 residues. Deletions cut 0 bases from V and 11 bases from J, with 14 bases between. The CDR3 DNA is TGCGCCAGCAGCCAAGAATACGGGATTTTGACCCAGCATTTT. Amino acids: CASSQEYGILTQHF.

The rearrangement links TRBV24-1 to TRBJ2-3; D might be TRBD1 (5 bases). The V gene's germline CDR1 is KGHDR and CDR2 SFDVKD. V lost 1 base and J lost 0, with 7 bases in between. This CDR3 spans 15 amino acids. The CDR3: CATSDLQDSTDTQYF. CDR3 DNA sequence: TGTGCCACCAGTGATTTACAGGATAGCACAGATACGCAGTATTTT.

The chain has TRBV5-6 and TRBJ2-7; weak D call: TRBD1 (6 bases). Trimming took 1 base from V and 2 from J, leaving 16 bases between them. CDR1 and CDR2 from the germline V gene are SGHDT and YYEEEE. The CDR3 has 16 amino acids. CDR3 DNA: TGTGCCAGCAGCTTGTACCAGGGGCCGACAACCTACGAGCAGTACTTC. Translating gives CASSLYQGPTTYEQYF.